This record looks at one T cell receptor beta chain sequence and its context. TCRdb's copy holds only in-frame clones and misses some; the assay was immunoSEQ multiplex PCR. Among about 270,000 clones listed, approximately 85% were seen once. These data originate in a study of blood T cell repertoires in COVID-19. In germline, CDR1 is MNHEY, CDR2 SVGAGI. The CDR3 totals 12 residues. V lost 10 bases and J 8 bases, leaving 14 bases between the germline ends. The rearrangement joins TRBV6-5 to TRBJ2-2, with D unresolved. Input material: peripheral blood. This TCR was recovered from a woman in her 70s with acute or convalescent COVID-19. The CDR3 coding sequence is TGTGCCACTACCCTTCTCGGGGGGGAGCTGTTTTTT. It encodes CATTLLGGELFF.